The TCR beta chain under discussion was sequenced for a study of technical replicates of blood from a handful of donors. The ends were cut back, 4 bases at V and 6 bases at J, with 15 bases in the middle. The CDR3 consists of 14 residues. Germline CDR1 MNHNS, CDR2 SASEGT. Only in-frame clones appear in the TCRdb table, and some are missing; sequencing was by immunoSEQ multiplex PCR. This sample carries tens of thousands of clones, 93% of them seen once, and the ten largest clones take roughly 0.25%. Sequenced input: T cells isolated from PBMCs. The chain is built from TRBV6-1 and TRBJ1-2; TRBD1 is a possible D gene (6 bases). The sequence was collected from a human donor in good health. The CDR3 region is CASSVETPGDGYTF. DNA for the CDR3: TGTGCCAGCAGTGTCGAGACTCCAGGGGATGGCTACACCTTC.